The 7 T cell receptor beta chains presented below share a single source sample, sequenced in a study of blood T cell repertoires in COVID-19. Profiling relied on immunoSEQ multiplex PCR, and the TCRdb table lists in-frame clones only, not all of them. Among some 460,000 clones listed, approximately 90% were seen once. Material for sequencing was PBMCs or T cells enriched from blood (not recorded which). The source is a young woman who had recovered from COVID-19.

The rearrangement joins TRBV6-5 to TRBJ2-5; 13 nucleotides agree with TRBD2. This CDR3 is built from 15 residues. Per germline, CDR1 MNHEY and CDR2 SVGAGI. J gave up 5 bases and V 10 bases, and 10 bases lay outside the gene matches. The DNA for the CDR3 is TGTGCCACGGCGAAGCCGGGACTAGCGGGGGAGACCCAGTACTTC. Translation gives CATAKPGLAGETQYF.

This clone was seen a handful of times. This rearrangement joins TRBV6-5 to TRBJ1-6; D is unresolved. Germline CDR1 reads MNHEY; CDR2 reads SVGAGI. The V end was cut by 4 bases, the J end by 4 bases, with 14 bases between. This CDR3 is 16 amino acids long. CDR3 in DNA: TGTGCCAGCAGTTCCCTTTTACGAGGGTATAATTCACCCCTCCACTTT. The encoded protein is CASSSLLRGYNSPLHF.

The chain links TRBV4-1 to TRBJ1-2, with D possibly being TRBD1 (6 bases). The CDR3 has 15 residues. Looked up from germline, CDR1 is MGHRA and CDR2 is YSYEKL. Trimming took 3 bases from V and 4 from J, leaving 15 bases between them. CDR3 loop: CASSHLHGQSYGYTF. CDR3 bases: TGCGCCAGCAGCCACCTGCACGGACAGAGCTATGGCTACACCTTC.

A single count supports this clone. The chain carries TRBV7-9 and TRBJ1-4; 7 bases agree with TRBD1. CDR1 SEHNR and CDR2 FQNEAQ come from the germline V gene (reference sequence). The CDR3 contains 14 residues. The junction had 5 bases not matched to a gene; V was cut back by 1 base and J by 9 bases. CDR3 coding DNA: TGTGCCAGCAGCTTAGGACAGGGATCGAAAAAACTGTTTTTT. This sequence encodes CASSLGQGSKKLFF.

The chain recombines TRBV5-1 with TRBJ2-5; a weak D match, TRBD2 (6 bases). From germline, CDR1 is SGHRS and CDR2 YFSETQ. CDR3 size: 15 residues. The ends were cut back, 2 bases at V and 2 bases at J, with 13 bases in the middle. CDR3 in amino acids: CASSLIPGRQETQYF. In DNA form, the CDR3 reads TGCGCCAGCAGCTTAATCCCGGGGAGGCAAGAGACCCAGTACTTC.

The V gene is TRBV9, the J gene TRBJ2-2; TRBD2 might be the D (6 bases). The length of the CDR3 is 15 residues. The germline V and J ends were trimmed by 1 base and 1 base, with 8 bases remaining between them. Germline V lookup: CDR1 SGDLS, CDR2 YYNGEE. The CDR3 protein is CASSVSGVNTGELFF. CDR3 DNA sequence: TGTGCCAGCAGCGTATCGGGAGTGAACACCGGGGAGCTGTTTTTT.

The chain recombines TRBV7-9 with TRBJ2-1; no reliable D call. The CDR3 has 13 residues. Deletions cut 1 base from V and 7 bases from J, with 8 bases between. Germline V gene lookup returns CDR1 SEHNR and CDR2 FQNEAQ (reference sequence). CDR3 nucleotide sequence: TGTGCCAGCAGCTTAGAGCCGCCTAATGAGCAGTTCTTC. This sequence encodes CASSLEPPNEQFF.